This T cell receptor beta chain was obtained from a study of blood T cells in healthy people across ages (dated by TCRdb to the mid-2010s). A note on the overall study: In model experiments, roughly one uniquely barcoded TCR beta cDNA molecule per two T cells was captured by template switching. The study measured age-related changes in TCR beta repertoire diversity using deep sequencing normalized with unique cDNA molecular identifiers. Donors were grouped into four age groups: young (average approximately 15 years), middle-aged (over 35), aged (roughly 67) and long-lived (approximately 78). To avoid experimental bias, donors of different ages were distributed randomly across sequencing lanes. For two donors (one aged 18 to 30 and one aged 80 or older), the study analyzed two additional independent replicas of 1 million unique cDNA reads from the same blood draw.

From the cysteine through the phenylalanine, the CDR3 covers 16 amino acids. Solely the CDR3 DNA is kept, with 48 bases framed from the first base. The germline V gene yields MDHEN for CDR1 and SYDVKM for CDR2. Trimming accounts for 6 bases at V and 2 bases at J, while the number of junction bases matched to no gene is 6. The donors were roughly 40 Caucasian individuals from Russia, aged about 6 to 100 years, who were systemically healthy. Ten milliliters of peripheral blood were drawn from each donor into EDTA-treated Vacutainer tubes. Ficoll-Paque density-gradient centrifugation was used to isolate PBMCs, with at least 6 million per sample. Total RNA, at least 6 micrograms per sample, was extracted from PBMCs with Trizol reagent. The percentages of naive CD45RAhigh/CD27high T cells were determined by flow cytometry on a PBMC aliquot from every donor. What the research found in general, with its limitations: The percentage of naive T cells measured by flow cytometry correlated strongly with observed TCR beta diversity. Observed TCR beta diversity per million T cells fell roughly linearly with age, and a significant reduction was already apparent by age roughly 41. Because donor CMV infection status was unknown, age-related changes in expanded clonotypes were potentially confounded. Since profiling was done on bulk unsorted PBMCs, naive and antigen-experienced compartments could not be conclusively compared. Total diversity estimates from one million sequenced T cells were considered lower bounds and underestimates. Compared with the aged group, the long-lived group had more naive CD4+ T cells, fewer expanded clones and increased TCR diversity, a pattern suggesting age selection.

As concerns this clonotype: The antigen this receptor binds is unknown. The record has no base qualities; no much larger clone is one base away.

The library came from 5' RACE. Sequenced using an Illumina HiSeq 2500. A second roughly 7 to 11 cycle PCR used a sample-barcoded 5' primer and a J-beta primer mix. Each TCR beta cDNA molecule received a unique molecular identifier from a template-switch 5' adaptor carrying 12 random nucleotides. Each sample yielded at least 3 million CDR3-containing paired-end reads. The Mint cDNA synthesis kit, primed by a TRBC-specific oligonucleotide, was used to synthesize first-strand cDNA from all RNA. Following uracil-DNA glycosylase treatment, a first 18-cycle PCR with universal primers M1SS and BC2_uni_R was performed on all cDNA. Per the original workflow: Normalization of each sample was performed by random selection of 1 million high-quality reads, each carrying a distinct molecular identifier. Reads sharing molecular identifiers were discarded rather than binned into consensus sequences. MiTCR, run with a Q25 quality threshold and the strictest error-elimination algorithm, handled CDR3 identification, clonotype clustering and error correction. Lower-bound total TCR beta diversity was estimated with a nonparametric unseen species model using Euler transformation. TCRdb reprocessed the public reads (quality trimming at Q25 with fastp, clone calling with MiXCR) and kept in-frame beta chains. Rows merge per CDR3 protein into single entries with the most common DNA and genes. Clone size and V and J calls follow TCRdb, not the original study. For this sample the table gives 1.5 million to 2 million distinct CDR3 sequences, of which just under 50% were detected only once. The top ten clones comprise roughly 2% of the sample.

Sequenced: blood. This receptor was obtained from a woman between 40 and 50 years old in good health. Recombination connected TRBV28 to TRBJ2-5, and 13 junctional nucleotides match TRBD2. The CDR3 region: CASRLAGGSLQETQYF. At the DNA level, the sequence is TGTGCCAGCAGACTAGCGGGGGGGTCCCTTCAAGAGACCCAGTACTTC.